The 20 T cell receptor beta chains below all came from one sample that was sequenced in a study of blood T cell repertoires in COVID-19. Repertoires were generated with immunoSEQ multiplex PCR, while TCRdb's copy carries only in-frame clones and drops some. The data contain 81,000 or so clones, 75% to 90% of them singletons. The sequenced sample was peripheral blood. These receptors were collected from a human donor in a cohort sampled during active COVID-19.

The chain uses TRBV21-1 and TRBJ2-1; the table's D call, TRBD1, was not checked against the DNA. TRBV21-1 is a pseudogene segment. The CDR3 has 14 amino acids. The DNA for the CDR3 is TGTGCCAGCAGCGGGCGACAGGGGAGCAATGAGCAGTTCTTC. Encoded protein: CASSGRQGSNEQFF.

This clone has only one observation. The V gene is TRBV3-1 (or the pseudogene TRBV3-2), the J gene TRBJ1-2; D gene unclear. Germline V lookup: CDR1 LGHDT, CDR2 YNNKEL (reference sequence). V was cut by 2 bases and J by 3 bases, with 7 bases left in between. The CDR3 runs to 13 residues. The CDR3 loop reads CASSQSGYYGYTF. DNA for the CDR3: TGTGCCAGCAGCCAAAGCGGTTACTATGGCTACACCTTC.

V usage is TRBV2 and J usage is TRBJ1-1, with TRBD1 matching 10 bases. The ends lost 7 bases at V and 7 bases at J; junction bases unmatched: 6. In germline, CDR1 is SNHLY, CDR2 FYNNEI. This CDR3 contains 13 residues. CDR3 coding DNA: TGTGCCAGCATGAGACAGGGGGCCCGTGAAGCTTTCTTT. Its protein product is CASMRQGAREAFF.

This clone showed up just a few times. This chain links TRBV7-2 with TRBJ1-6; D gene ambiguous. With 0 bases removed from V and 10 bases from J, the gap between germline ends came to 7 bases. Germline loops: CDR1 SGHTA, CDR2 FQGNSA. The CDR3 runs to 13 residues. The CDR3 coding sequence is TGTGCCAGCAGCTTAGCGAGGCAGTCACCCCTCCACTTT. Translating gives CASSLARQSPLHF.

V usage is TRBV28 and J usage is TRBJ1-2; D gene uncertain. Germline V gene sequence: CDR1 MDHEN, CDR2 SYDVKM. The CDR3 runs 15 residues. V lost 2 bases and J 2 bases, leaving 12 bases between the germline ends. The DNA of the CDR3 is TGTGCCAGCAGTTTAGAGGCCTTCGGGAACTATGGCTACACCTTC. Translating it yields CASSLEAFGNYGYTF.

In DNA, the CDR3 is TGTGCCAGCAGGCGGACAGGGGGCCTGAACACTGAAGCTTTCTTT. Protein sequence: CASRRTGGLNTEAFF. J is TRBJ1-1 and V is TRBV6-5; 11 bases are shared with TRBD1. Looked up from germline, CDR1 is MNHEY and CDR2 is SVGAGI. The trim removed 6 bases at V and 0 bases at J, leaving 3 bases unmatched. This CDR3 spans 15 amino acids.

V and J are TRBV3-1 (or the pseudogene TRBV3-2) and TRBJ1-1, with D perhaps TRBD1 (5 bases). Between the trimmed V and J ends, which lost 2 bases and 5 bases, there was a span of 12 bases. CDR3 length: 14 residues. CDR1 is LGHDT, CDR2 YNNKEL, per germline (reference sequence). The CDR3 DNA is TGTGCCAGCAGCCAATGGGGGGAGTGGACTGAAGCTTTCTTT. This codes for CASSQWGEWTEAFF.

This chain connects TRBV19 to TRBJ1-2; D possibly corresponds to TRBD1 (6 bases). V was shortened by 1 base and J by 4 bases, with 13 bases between the two germline ends. CDR1 is LNHDA and CDR2 is SQIVND in the germline V gene (reference sequence). The CDR3 is 15 residues long. CDR3 nucleotide sequence: TGTGCCAGTAGTATAGGCCTCGGGACACTCTATGGCTACACCTTC. It translates to CASSIGLGTLYGYTF.

The genes are TRBV27 and TRBJ1-2, with D perhaps TRBD1 (5 bases). Trimming cost V 5 bases and J 2 bases, with 18 bases left between them. The CDR3 is 16 amino acids. Germline values: CDR1 MNHEY, CDR2 SMNVEV (reference sequence). The CDR3 spells CASSPSRRGRNYGYTF. The CDR3, as DNA: TGTGCCAGCAGTCCATCACGCCGGGGGAGAAACTATGGCTACACCTTC.

This rearrangement joins TRBV6-5 to TRBJ2-7; tentatively, D is TRBD1 (6 bases). Germline V gene lookup returns CDR1 MNHEY and CDR2 SVGAGI. There are 13 residues in the CDR3. V was clipped by 2 bases and J by 6 bases, with 11 bases between them. CDR3 DNA sequence: TGTGCCAGCAGTTACACAGGGTATAGCGAGCAGTACTTC. Amino acids: CASSYTGYSEQYF.

This clone was observed at least ten times. This rearrangement joins TRBV5-1 to TRBJ1-2, with 11 nucleotides matching TRBD1. This CDR3 spans 14 amino acids. Trimming took 4 bases from V and 4 from J; bases not matched to a gene: 3. Germline V gene data show CDR1 as SGHRS and CDR2 as YFSETQ. CDR3 DNA sequence: TGCGCCAGCAGCGTCGGGACAGGGGGCTATGGCTACACCTTC. Encoded protein: CASSVGTGGYGYTF.

This clone was detected only a few times. The genes are TRBV18 and TRBJ1-2, with D possibly TRBD1 on 5 matching bases. Germline-derived CDR1 and CDR2 are KGHSH and LQKENI. The CDR3 consists of 15 residues. Trimming removed 5 bases at V and 8 bases at J, with 21 bases between. This CDR3 is CASSGSRVLSLGYTF. In DNA form, the CDR3 reads TGTGCCAGCTCAGGCTCCAGGGTATTGTCTCTAGGCTACACCTTC.

The chain couples TRBV2 to TRBJ2-7, with 10 bases lining up with TRBD1. The V segment lost 7 bases and the J segment 0 bases; nucleotides outside the gene matches: 6. CDR1 is SNHLY, CDR2 FYNNEI, per germline. CDR3 size: 15 residues. CDR3 amino acids: CASNQGQGISYEQYF. CDR3 bases: TGTGCCAGCAACCAGGGACAGGGGATCTCCTACGAGCAGTACTTC.

This sequence joins TRBV3-1 (or the pseudogene TRBV3-2) and TRBJ2-1; perhaps TRBD2 as D (5 bases). Germline lookup yields CDR1 LGHDT and CDR2 YNNKEL (reference sequence). V lost 9 bases to trimming and J lost 3 bases, with 6 bases between them. The CDR3 covers 11 residues. CDR3 in amino acids: CASTSYNEQFF. Here the CDR3 DNA reads TGTGCCAGTACTAGCTACAATGAGCAGTTCTTC.

This clone was detected only a few times. The gene calls are TRBV5-1 and TRBJ2-2, with TRBD1 as a possible D gene (6 bases). The CDR3 spans 16 residues. In germline, CDR1 is SGHRS, CDR2 YFSETQ. The V and J ends lost 4 bases and 0 bases respectively, with 13 bases between them. CDR3 sequence (DNA): TGCGCCAGCAGCCCTACCACAGGGTCGAACACCGGGGAGCTGTTTTTT. Translating gives CASSPTTGSNTGELFF.

The chain employs TRBV27 and TRBJ2-7; 7 nucleotides line up with TRBD1. The germline V gene encodes CDR1 MNHEY and CDR2 SMNVEV (reference sequence). The CDR3 sequence is 13 residues long. Trimming removed 6 bases from V and 6 bases from J; junction bases left unmatched: 8. The CDR3 loop reads CASRWTGQGEQYF. The CDR3, as DNA: TGTGCCAGCAGGTGGACAGGCCAGGGCGAGCAGTACTTC.

This chain uses TRBV7-9 with TRBJ2-3; D is undetermined. This CDR3 is 13 amino acids long. V was shortened by 8 bases and J by 0 bases, with 9 bases between the two germline ends. Germline V gives CDR1 SEHNR, CDR2 FQNEAQ (reference sequence). CDR3 sequence reads: CASEAVSTDTQYF. The CDR3 coding sequence is TGTGCCAGCGAGGCAGTAAGCACAGATACGCAGTATTTT. The complete variable domain, with remaining parts taken from reference TRBV7-9 and TRBJ2-3, reads DTGVSQNPRHKITKRGQNVTFRCDPISEHNRLYWYRQTLGQGPEFLTYFQNEAQLEKSRLLSDRFSAERPKGSFSTLEIQRTEQGDSAMYLCASEAVSTDTQYFGPGTRLTVL.

This clone was picked up a small number of times. Here the CDR3 reads CASSLGLGYEADTQYF. The DNA of the CDR3 is TGCGCCAGCAGCTTGGGGCTCGGGTATGAGGCAGATACGCAGTATTTT. V gene TRBV5-1 combines with J gene TRBJ2-3; D remains ambiguous. Germline lookup yields CDR1 SGHRS and CDR2 YFSETQ. This CDR3 region has 16 residues. Trimming left V 0 bases short and J 4 bases short, with 15 bases between.

The CDR3 region has the DNA TGTGCCAGCAGCCCCCAGGCAGGCCCTCCCAGTTACGAGCAGTACTTC. This sequence encodes CASSPQAGPPSYEQYF. The J gene is TRBJ2-7, the V gene TRBV11-2; D remains unclear. Trimming pared 5 bases from V and 4 bases from J, leaving 21 bases between. The CDR3 consists of 16 residues. The germline V gene has CDR1 SGHAT and CDR2 FQNNGV. Full variable domain (rest looked up from reference TRBV11-2 and TRBJ2-7): EAGVAQSPRYKIIEKRQSVAFWCNPISGHATLYWYQQILGQGPKLLIQFQNNGVVDDSQLPKDRFSAERLKGVDSTLKIQPAKLEDSAVYLCASSPQAGPPSYEQYFGPGTRLTVT.

This sequence joins TRBV13 and TRBJ2-2; TRBD1 might be the D (6 bases). Germline V gives CDR1 PRHDT, CDR2 FYEKMQ (reference sequence). Trimming shortened V by 4 bases and J by 7 bases, and 19 bases separated the two germline ends. The length of the CDR3 is 16 residues. Here the CDR3 DNA reads TGTGCCAGCAGCTCCCAGGGGTATTGGACCAGCGGGGAGCTGTTTTTT. This gives the protein CASSSQGYWTSGELFF.